The 31 T cell receptor beta chains reported below all come from one sample, sequenced in a study of cytomegalovirus exposure and HLA in healthy donors. Primers for the PCR totalled 60 Vbeta and 13 Jbeta. Clones were read by immunoSEQ multiplex PCR, and TCRdb kept only the in-frame ones, dropping some. Of fewer than 200,000 clones detected, about 70% appear once; the ten largest clones hold approximately 2%. Sequencing was performed on PBMCs. The source is a woman aged 25 to 39 in good health and CMV-seronegative.

The V gene is TRBV19, the J gene TRBJ2-7; the D gene is possibly TRBD2 (5 bases). CDR3 length: 13 amino acids. CDR1 and CDR2 from the germline V gene are LNHDA and SQIVND (reference sequence). V was trimmed by 0 bases and J by 2 bases, leaving 5 bases between them. This CDR3 is CASSIERAYEQYF. The DNA of the CDR3 is TGTGCCAGTAGTATAGAGCGGGCCTACGAGCAGTACTTC.

CDR3 protein: CASSEGQGDTNTEAFF. The DNA of the CDR3 is TGTGCCAGCAGTGAAGGGCAGGGGGATACGAACACTGAAGCTTTCTTT. The chain recombines TRBV6-1 with TRBJ1-1; 7 bases align to TRBD1. This CDR3 spans 16 amino acids. The junction had 6 bases not matched to a gene; V was cut back by 1 base and J by 1 base. CDR1 and CDR2 from the germline V gene are MNHNS and SASEGT.

The rearrangement links TRBV7-9 to TRBJ2-1, with TRBD2 identical over 15 bases. CDR3 length: 19 amino acids. Germline CDR1 and CDR2: SEHNR and FQNEAQ (reference sequence). Trimming took 5 bases from V and 3 from J; bases not matched to a gene: 11. In DNA, the CDR3 is TGTGCCAGCAGCCCACGGTCCGGGACTAGCGGGAGGCGCTACAATGAGCAGTTCTTC. Protein: CASSPRSGTSGRRYNEQFF.

The V call is TRBV11-3, the J call TRBJ1-1; D unresolved. The CDR3 covers 13 residues. The germline CDR1 and CDR2 sequences are SGHNT and YENEEA. Trimming removed 3 bases from V and 5 bases from J, with 10 bases in between. The CDR3 DNA sequence: TGTGCCAGCAGCTTGAACCCGAGGACTGAAGCTTTCTTT. The encoded protein is CASSLNPRTEAFF.

This chain joins TRBV14 and TRBJ1-6; 9 bases are shared with TRBD1. CDR1 SGHDN and CDR2 FVKESK come from the germline V gene. The CDR3 spans 16 residues. Germline trimming cut 3 bases from V and 9 bases from J; bases unmatched to any gene: 9. CDR3 coding DNA: TGTGCCAGCAGCCACCTTGGGGGACAGGGCCTTTCACCCCTCCACTTT. Encoded protein: CASSHLGGQGLSPLHF.

This clone was picked up a small number of times. This chain connects TRBV6-6 to TRBJ2-2; 7 nucleotides line up with TRBD1. CDR1 is MNHNY and CDR2 is SVGAGI in the germline V gene (reference sequence). V gave up 6 bases and J gave up 5 bases; unmatched junction bases: 6. This CDR3 is 14 amino acids long. The DNA for the CDR3 is TGTGCCAGCAGACGACAGGGTCTGACCGGGGAGCTGTTTTTT. Protein sequence: CASRRQGLTGELFF.

This clone was seen only a few times. This chain joins TRBV19 and TRBJ1-2, with a possible D match to TRBD1 (6 bases). Germline V CDR1 and CDR2: LNHDA, SQIVND (reference sequence). The CDR3 runs to 12 residues. V lost 5 bases to trimming and J lost 11 bases, with 15 bases between them. The CDR3 region has the DNA TGTGCCAGTAGTCCAGCCGGGACACCTTACACCTTC. It yields the protein CASSPAGTPYTF.

The rearrangement uses TRBV2 and TRBJ1-2; the match to TRBD1 covers 7 bases. The CDR3 totals 12 residues. Germline CDR1 is SNHLY and CDR2 is FYNNEI. The ends lost 6 bases at V and 4 bases at J; junction bases unmatched: 2. The CDR3 reads CASSGQAYGYTF. The DNA of the CDR3 is TGTGCCAGCAGCGGACAGGCCTATGGCTACACCTTC. The whole variable domain, filled in from reference TRBV2 and TRBJ1-2, reads EPEVTQTPSHQVTQMGQEVILRCVPISNHLYFYWYRQILGQKVEFLVSFYNNEISEKSEIFDDQFSVERPDGSNFTLKIRSTKLEDSAMYFCASSGQAYGYTFGSGTRLTVV.

This clone has only one observation. In DNA, the CDR3 is TGTGCCAGAGAAACTAGCGGGGTGAACACCGGGGAGCTGTTTTTT. It is translated as CARETSGVNTGELFF. The chain joins TRBV2 to TRBJ2-2; 10 bases match TRBD2. V lost 9 bases and J lost 1; bases outside the gene matches: 5. The CDR3 is 15 residues long. Germline lookup yields CDR1 SNHLY and CDR2 FYNNEI.

The V call is TRBV9, the J call TRBJ1-4; D perhaps matches TRBD1 (5 bases). The V and J ends lost 5 bases and 7 bases respectively, with 15 bases between them. CDR1 and CDR2 from the germline V gene are SGDLS and YYNGEE. This CDR3 is built from 14 residues. CDR3 sequence (DNA): TGTGCCAGCAGTGGGGAGGGGCTTGGTGAAAAACTGTTTTTT. It is translated as CASSGEGLGEKLFF.

The V gene is TRBV29-1, the J gene TRBJ1-3, with D maybe TRBD1 (6 bases). Germline CDR1 reads SQVTM; CDR2 reads ANQGSEA. CDR3 length: 20 residues. V was trimmed by 0 bases and J by 4 bases, leaving 28 bases between them. This chain's CDR3 is CSVEDLRDSSQGLRGNTIYF. The CDR3 DNA is TGCAGCGTTGAAGATCTTCGCGACTCCAGTCAGGGGTTGAGGGGAAACACCATATATTTT.

The chain uses TRBV12-5 and TRBJ1-1; 7 nucleotides line up with TRBD1. CDR1 is LGHNT, CDR2 FRNRAP, per germline. CDR3 length equals 15 residues. V lost 1 base and J lost 5; bases outside the gene matches: 7. The DNA for the CDR3 is TGTGCTAGTGGTTTGGGGAGGGGGCCGAGTACTGAAGCTTTCTTT. This codes for CASGLGRGPSTEAFF.

This clone occurred a few times. The genes are TRBV2 and TRBJ2-1, with D possibly matching TRBD2 (6 bases). The germline gives CDR1 SNHLY, CDR2 FYNNEI. V lost 8 bases and J 5 bases, leaving 13 bases between the germline ends. This CDR3 has 13 residues. CDR3 in amino acids: CASLRGIHNEQFF. In DNA form, the CDR3 reads TGTGCCAGCCTTCGGGGGATCCACAATGAGCAGTTCTTC.

V usage is TRBV19 and J usage is TRBJ2-1, with TRBD2 matching 12 bases. CDR1 LNHDA and CDR2 SQIVND come from the germline V gene (reference sequence). With V trimmed by 5 bases and J by 7 bases, 9 bases remained unmatched. The CDR3 extends over 16 amino acids. In DNA, the CDR3 is TGTGCCAGTAGTTGGACTAGCGGGGAAGGGGTGAATGAGCAGTTCTTC. This sequence encodes CASSWTSGEGVNEQFF.

This clone was detected a few times. This sequence joins TRBV19 and TRBJ2-5; 7 bases map to TRBD2. CDR3 length: 14 amino acids. Germline-derived CDR1 and CDR2 are LNHDA and SQIVND (reference sequence). Losses at the gene ends were 3 bases for V and 6 bases for J; bases not matched to a gene: 7. As DNA, the CDR3 is TGTGCCAGTAGTATTGAGGGAGGGATGAAGACCCAGTACTTC. Amino acid sequence: CASSIEGGMKTQYF.

This chain uses TRBV5-4 with TRBJ1-1; TRBD1 is a possible D gene (5 bases). This CDR3 spans 15 amino acids. Per the germline V gene, CDR1 is SGHNT and CDR2 is YYREEE (reference sequence). V shed 4 bases and J shed 2 bases, with 15 bases lying between them. CDR3 nucleotides: TGTGCCAGCAGCCCTAGACAGTCCTATAACACTGAAGCTTTCTTT. As protein: CASSPRQSYNTEAFF.

CDR3 protein: CASNAGSGGPQYF. DNA of the CDR3: TGTGCCAGCAACGCGGGCTCCGGAGGGCCCCAGTACTTC. This chain uses TRBV11-2 with TRBJ2-5, with D possibly TRBD2 on 6 matching bases. CDR3 length: 13 residues. CDR1 and CDR2 from the germline V gene are SGHAT and FQNNGV. Trimming stripped 7 bases from V and 9 bases from J, with 18 bases between.

This clone was seen a few times. This sequence joins TRBV2 and TRBJ1-5; 10 bases match TRBD1. Unmatched junction bases numbered 4, after V lost 5 bases and J lost 3 bases. Germline lookup yields CDR1 SNHLY and CDR2 FYNNEI. This CDR3 spans 15 amino acids. CDR3 sequence reads: CASSPGTGVNQPQHF. The CDR3 nucleotides are TGTGCCAGCAGTCCCGGGACAGGGGTCAATCAGCCCCAGCATTTT.

The chain uses TRBV7-8 and TRBJ2-3; 13 bases agree with TRBD2. Germline V gene data show CDR1 as SGHVS and CDR2 as FQNEAQ. This CDR3 comprises 18 residues. Unmatched junction bases numbered 8, after V lost 5 bases and J lost 0 bases. In DNA form, the CDR3 reads TGTGCCAGCAGCCTCTGGACTAGCGGGGGATCTAGCACAGATACGCAGTATTTT. Translation gives CASSLWTSGGSSTDTQYF.

The chain has TRBV2 and TRBJ2-5, with a tentative D call TRBD2 (6 bases). Between the trimmed V and J ends, which lost 3 bases and 0 bases, there was a span of 11 bases. The CDR3 spans 15 residues. The germline CDR1 and CDR2 sequences are SNHLY and FYNNEI. CDR3 DNA sequence: TGTGCCAGCAGTGAGCCGGGACTGTACCAAGAGACCCAGTACTTC. Translating it yields CASSEPGLYQETQYF.

The chain employs TRBV15 and TRBJ2-6; TRBD1 is a possible D gene (5 bases). The ends were cut back, 3 bases at V and 0 bases at J, with 9 bases in the middle. This CDR3 has 16 amino acids. The germline CDR1 and CDR2 sequences are LNHNV and YYDKDF (reference sequence). The chain's CDR3 is CATSRGRGSGANVLTF. The CDR3 bases are TGTGCCACCAGCAGGGGGCGAGGCTCTGGGGCCAACGTCCTGACTTTC.

V and J are TRBV7-2 and TRBJ2-6, with D possibly TRBD2 on 6 matching bases. Per the germline V gene, CDR1 is SGHTA and CDR2 is FQGNSA. The length of the CDR3 is 17 residues. Trimming took 4 bases from V and 1 from J, leaving 14 bases between them. This chain's CDR3 is CASSSKGLASGANVLTF. The DNA of the CDR3 is TGTGCCAGCAGCTCCAAGGGACTGGCTTCTGGGGCCAACGTCCTGACTTTC. The whole variable domain, remainder taken from reference TRBV7-2 and TRBJ2-6, is GAGVSQSPSNKVTEKGKDVELRCDPISGHTALYWYRQSLGQGLEFLIYFQGNSAPDKSGLPSDRFSAERTGGSVSTLTIQRTQQEDSAVYLCASSSKGLASGANVLTFGAGSRLTVL.

The J gene is TRBJ1-4, the V gene TRBV6-5; possibly TRBD1 for D (6 bases). The length of the CDR3 is 14 residues. Trimming cost V 0 bases and J 6 bases, with 8 bases left between them. Germline V gene lookup returns CDR1 MNHEY and CDR2 SVGAGI. This chain's CDR3 is CASSYSPGDEKLFF. The CDR3 DNA sequence: TGTGCCAGCAGTTACTCCCCAGGGGATGAAAAACTGTTTTTT.

J is TRBJ1-4 and V is TRBV29-1; a possible D gene is TRBD1 (5 bases). The CDR3 has 15 residues. Germline CDR1 and CDR2: SQVTM and ANQGSEA. V was shortened by 4 bases and J by 0 bases, with 12 bases between the two germline ends. CDR3 amino acids: CSVGLTGTTNEKLFF. CDR3 DNA: TGCAGCGTTGGGCTAACAGGAACAACTAATGAAAAACTGTTTTTT.

This clone was seen a single time. V is TRBV9 and J is TRBJ2-3, with 8 bases fitting TRBD1. The germline V gene encodes CDR1 SGDLS and CDR2 YYNGEE. The CDR3 runs 15 residues. With 4 bases clipped from V and 5 bases from J, the junction kept 9 bases outside the gene matches. Here the CDR3 DNA reads TGTGCCAGCAGCCCTCCGGGACAGGTATTAGATACGCAGTATTTT. As protein: CASSPPGQVLDTQYF.

This clone was counted a single time. This chain links TRBV5-5 with TRBJ1-5, with 10 bases matching TRBD1. From germline, CDR1 is SGHKS and CDR2 YYEKEE (reference sequence). This CDR3 comprises 15 residues. V shed 3 bases, J shed 9 bases, and the junction held 9 bases outside the gene matches. The CDR3 sequence: CASSYRDRGEGPQHF. The CDR3 DNA sequence: TGTGCCAGCAGCTACCGGGACAGGGGTGAGGGGCCCCAGCATTTT.

The genes are TRBV10-3 and TRBJ1-4, with 11 bases aligning to TRBD1. Germline CDR1 reads ENHRY; CDR2 reads SYGVKD. The length of the CDR3 is 17 residues. V shed 6 bases, J shed 4 bases, and the junction held 10 bases outside the gene matches. The CDR3 spells CAISSMGQGENNEKLFF. Written as DNA, the CDR3 is TGTGCCATCAGCTCAATGGGACAGGGGGAGAATAATGAAAAACTGTTTTTT.

The chain has TRBV6-6 and TRBJ2-3, with 8 bases that match TRBD2. Per the germline V gene, CDR1 is MNHNY and CDR2 is SVGAGI (reference sequence). The V segment lost 7 bases and the J segment 1 base; nucleotides outside the gene matches: 7. This CDR3 comprises 15 residues. The CDR3 here is CASTWGLGGTDTQYF. The CDR3 DNA is TGTGCCAGCACTTGGGGACTAGGCGGCACAGATACGCAGTATTTT.

CDR3 nucleotide sequence: TGTGCCTGGAGTGTATCCGGGTATGGCTACACCTTC. It specifies CAWSVSGYGYTF. This sequence joins TRBV30 and TRBJ1-2; D unclear. V lost 0 bases and J 5 bases, leaving 7 bases between the germline ends. The CDR3 runs to 12 residues. Germline V gene sequence: CDR1 GTSNPN, CDR2 SVGIG (reference sequence).

The V gene is TRBV6-5, the J gene TRBJ2-7; 10 bases agree with TRBD2. Germline-derived CDR1 and CDR2 are MNHEY and SVGAGI. The CDR3 has 13 amino acids. Germline trimming cut 6 bases from V and 4 bases from J; bases unmatched to any gene: 3. The CDR3 here is CASRPSGSYEQYF. The CDR3 nucleotides are TGTGCCAGCAGGCCTAGCGGGAGTTACGAGCAGTACTTC.

V is TRBV5-6 and J is TRBJ2-7; 8 bases are shared with TRBD1. This CDR3 is 15 amino acids long. Germline assignment: CDR1 SGHDT and CDR2 YYEEEE. J gave up 4 bases and V 0 bases, and 6 bases lay outside the gene matches. Written as DNA, the CDR3 is TGTGCCAGCAGCTTGGGGGCAGGGGGCTGGTACGAGCAGTACTTC. It specifies CASSLGAGGWYEQYF.